This T cell receptor beta chain is drawn from a study of cytomegalovirus exposure and HLA in healthy donors. Comments on this clone: Its antigen is as yet unknown.

Study conclusions and caveats: As a later analysis showed, several of the most significant clusters appeared to be linked to common viral pathogens. Reports showed the classifier diagnosing cytomegalovirus status with high specificity and sensitivity.

The PCR was carried out with 60 Vbeta primers and 13 Jbeta primers. Only in-frame clones appear in the TCRdb table, and some are missing; sequencing was by immunoSEQ multiplex PCR. The sample shows 150,000 to 200,000 clones, roughly 83% of them seen only once. There are 15 residues in the CDR3. The J segment lost 2 bases and the V segment lost 2 bases, leaving 3 bases of the junction unmatched. CDR1 is SGHRS, CDR2 YFSETQ, per germline. Sequenced material: PBMCs. The gene calls are TRBV5-1 and TRBJ2-2; 7 bases match TRBD2. The sequence derives from a boy aged 5-17 years in good health and CMV-seronegative. As DNA, the CDR3 is TGCGCCAGCAGCTTAACGGGGGGTAACACCGGGGAGCTGTTTTTT. Protein: CASSLTGGNTGELFF.